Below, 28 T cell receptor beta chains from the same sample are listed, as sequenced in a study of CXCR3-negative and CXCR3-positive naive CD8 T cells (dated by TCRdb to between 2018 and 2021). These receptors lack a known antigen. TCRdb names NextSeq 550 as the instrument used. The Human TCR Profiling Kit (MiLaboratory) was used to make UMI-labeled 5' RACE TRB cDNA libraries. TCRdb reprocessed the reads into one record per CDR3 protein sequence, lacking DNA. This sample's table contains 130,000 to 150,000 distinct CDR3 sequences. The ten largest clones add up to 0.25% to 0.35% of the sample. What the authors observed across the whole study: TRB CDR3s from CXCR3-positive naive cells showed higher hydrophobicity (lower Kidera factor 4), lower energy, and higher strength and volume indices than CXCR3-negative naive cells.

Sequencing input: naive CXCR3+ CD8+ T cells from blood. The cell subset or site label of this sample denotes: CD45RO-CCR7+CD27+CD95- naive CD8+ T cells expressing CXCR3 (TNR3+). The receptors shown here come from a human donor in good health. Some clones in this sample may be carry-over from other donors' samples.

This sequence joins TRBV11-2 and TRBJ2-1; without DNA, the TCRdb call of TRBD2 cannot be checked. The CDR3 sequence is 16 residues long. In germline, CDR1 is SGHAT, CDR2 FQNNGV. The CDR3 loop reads CASSLEKRETSNEQFF. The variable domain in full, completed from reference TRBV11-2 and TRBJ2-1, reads EAGVAQSPRYKIIEKRQSVAFWCNPISGHATLYWYQQILGQGPKLLIQFQNNGVVDDSQLPKDRFSAERLKGVDSTLKIQPAKLEDSAVYLCASSLEKRETSNEQFFGPGTRLTVL.

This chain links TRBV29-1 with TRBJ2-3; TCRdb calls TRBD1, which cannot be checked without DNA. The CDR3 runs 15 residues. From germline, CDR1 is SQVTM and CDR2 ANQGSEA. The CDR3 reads CSVEGGKVLADTQYF.

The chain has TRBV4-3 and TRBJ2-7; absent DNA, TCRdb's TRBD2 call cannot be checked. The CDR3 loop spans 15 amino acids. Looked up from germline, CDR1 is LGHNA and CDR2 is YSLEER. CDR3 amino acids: CASSQDEAGLYEQYF.

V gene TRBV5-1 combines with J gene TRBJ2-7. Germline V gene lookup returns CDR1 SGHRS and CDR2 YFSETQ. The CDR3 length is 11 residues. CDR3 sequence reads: CASTLLGEQYF.

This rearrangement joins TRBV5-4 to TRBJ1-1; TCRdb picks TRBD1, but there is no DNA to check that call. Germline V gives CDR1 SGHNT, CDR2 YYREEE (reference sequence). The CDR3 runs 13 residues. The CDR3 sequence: CASSPVTGSEAFF.

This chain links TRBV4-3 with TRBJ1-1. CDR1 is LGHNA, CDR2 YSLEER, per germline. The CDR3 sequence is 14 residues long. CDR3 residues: CASSQGPGSTEAFF.

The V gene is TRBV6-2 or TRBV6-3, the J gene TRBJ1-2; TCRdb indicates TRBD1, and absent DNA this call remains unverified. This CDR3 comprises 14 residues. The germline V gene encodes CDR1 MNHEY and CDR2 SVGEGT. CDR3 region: CASSYEGALNGYTF.

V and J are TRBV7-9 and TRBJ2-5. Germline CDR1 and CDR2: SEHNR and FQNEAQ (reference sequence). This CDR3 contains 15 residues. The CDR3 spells CASSSWVGGQETQYF.

The CDR3 spells CASSLSGGGGKFF. This chain uses TRBV7-9 with TRBJ2-1; TCRdb returns TRBD1, unconfirmable since there is no DNA. This CDR3 is 13 amino acids long. Germline V gene data show CDR1 as SEHNR and CDR2 as FQNEAQ (reference sequence).

The CDR3 region is CSVGPRDSTYEQYF. V usage is TRBV29-1 and J usage is TRBJ2-7; no DNA is available, so the TRBD2 call from TCRdb remains unchecked. CDR1 is SQVTM, CDR2 ANQGSEA, per germline. The CDR3 consists of 14 residues.

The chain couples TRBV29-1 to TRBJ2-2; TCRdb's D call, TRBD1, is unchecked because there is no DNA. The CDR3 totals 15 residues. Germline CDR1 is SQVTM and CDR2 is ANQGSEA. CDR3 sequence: CSVEVGTWGAGELFF.

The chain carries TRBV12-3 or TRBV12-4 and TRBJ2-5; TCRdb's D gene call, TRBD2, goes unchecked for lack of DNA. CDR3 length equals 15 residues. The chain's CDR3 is CASSQGTSVGETQYF.

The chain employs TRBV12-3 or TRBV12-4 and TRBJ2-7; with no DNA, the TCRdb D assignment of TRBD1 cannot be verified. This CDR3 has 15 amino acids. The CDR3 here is CASSWGQGARYEQYF.

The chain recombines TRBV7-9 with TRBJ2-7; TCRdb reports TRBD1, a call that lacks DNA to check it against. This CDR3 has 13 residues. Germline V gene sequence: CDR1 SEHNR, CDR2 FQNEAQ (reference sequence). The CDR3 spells CASRLGTVDEQYF. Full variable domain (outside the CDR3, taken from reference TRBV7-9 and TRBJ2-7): DTGVSQNPRHKITKRGQNVTFRCDPISEHNRLYWYRQTLGQGPEFLTYFQNEAQLEKSRLLSDRFSAERPKGSFSTLEIQRTEQGDSAMYLCASRLGTVDEQYFGPGTRLTVT.

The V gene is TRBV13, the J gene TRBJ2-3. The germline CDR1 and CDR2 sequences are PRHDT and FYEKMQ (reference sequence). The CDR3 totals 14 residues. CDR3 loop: CASSLNRGADTQYF.

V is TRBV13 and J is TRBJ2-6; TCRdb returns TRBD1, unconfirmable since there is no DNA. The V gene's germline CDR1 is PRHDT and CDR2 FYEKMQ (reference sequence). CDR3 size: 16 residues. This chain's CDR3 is CASSSWTGAGANVLTF.

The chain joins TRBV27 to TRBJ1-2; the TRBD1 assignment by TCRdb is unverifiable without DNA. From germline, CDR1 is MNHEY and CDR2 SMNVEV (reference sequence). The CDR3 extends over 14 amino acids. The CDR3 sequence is CASSSPQAGYGYTF.

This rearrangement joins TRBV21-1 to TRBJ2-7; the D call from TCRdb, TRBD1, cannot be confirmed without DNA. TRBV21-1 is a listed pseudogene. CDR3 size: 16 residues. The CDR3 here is CASSKYRDRDYYEQYF.

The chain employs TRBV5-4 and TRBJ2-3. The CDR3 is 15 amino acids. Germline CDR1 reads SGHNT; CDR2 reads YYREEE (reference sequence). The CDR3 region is CASSLFQSATDTQYF. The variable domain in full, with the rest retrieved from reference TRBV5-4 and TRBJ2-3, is ETGVTQSPTHLIKTRGQQVTLRCSSQSGHNTVSWYQQALGQGPQFIFQYYREEENGRGNFPPRFSGLQFPNYSSELNVNALELDDSALYLCASSLFQSATDTQYFGPGTRLTVL.

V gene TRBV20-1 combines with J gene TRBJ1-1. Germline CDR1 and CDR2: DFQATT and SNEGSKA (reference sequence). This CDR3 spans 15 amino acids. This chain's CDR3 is CSARPLGGGYTEAFF.

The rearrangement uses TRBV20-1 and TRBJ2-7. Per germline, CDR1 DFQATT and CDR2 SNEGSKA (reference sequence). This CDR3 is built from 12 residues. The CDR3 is CSVEQSSYEQYF.

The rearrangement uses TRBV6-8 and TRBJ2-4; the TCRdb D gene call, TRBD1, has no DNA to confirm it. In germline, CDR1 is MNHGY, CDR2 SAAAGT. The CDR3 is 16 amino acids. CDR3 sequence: CASSLQGRGLGNIQYF.

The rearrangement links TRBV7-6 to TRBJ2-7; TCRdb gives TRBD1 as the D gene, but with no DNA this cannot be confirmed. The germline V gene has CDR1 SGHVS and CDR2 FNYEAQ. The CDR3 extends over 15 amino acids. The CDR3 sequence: CASSLEVLGAREQYF.

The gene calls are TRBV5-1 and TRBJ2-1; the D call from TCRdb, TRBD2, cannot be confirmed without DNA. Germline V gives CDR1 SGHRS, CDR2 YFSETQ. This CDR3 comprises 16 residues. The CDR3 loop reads CASSLDSGVSYNEQFF.

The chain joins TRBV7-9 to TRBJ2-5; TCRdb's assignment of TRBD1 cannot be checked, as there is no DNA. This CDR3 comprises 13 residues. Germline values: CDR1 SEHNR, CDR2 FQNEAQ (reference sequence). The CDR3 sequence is CASRTGTARTQYF.

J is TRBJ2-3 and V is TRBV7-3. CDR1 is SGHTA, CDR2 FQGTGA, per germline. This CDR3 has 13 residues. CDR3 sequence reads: CASSLIPADTQYF.

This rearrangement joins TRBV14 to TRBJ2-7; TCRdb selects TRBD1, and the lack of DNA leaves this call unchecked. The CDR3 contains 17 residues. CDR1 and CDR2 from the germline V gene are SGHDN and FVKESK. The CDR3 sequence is CASSQGTGGVSSYEQYF.

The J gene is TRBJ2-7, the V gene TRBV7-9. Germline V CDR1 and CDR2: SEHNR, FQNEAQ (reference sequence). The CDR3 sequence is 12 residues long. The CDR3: CASSLGDNEQYF.